Below are 11 T cell receptor beta chains sequenced from a single sample in a study of cytomegalovirus exposure and HLA in healthy donors. The PCR was carried out with 60 Vbeta primers and 13 Jbeta primers. The assay was immunoSEQ multiplex PCR, and TCRdb's table has in-frame clones only and misses some. The sample holds around 100,000 clones. Material: PBMCs. All receptors derive from a man in his fifties in good health and CMV-seronegative.

The J gene is TRBJ2-3, the V gene TRBV5-4, with 7 bases that match TRBD1. Per germline, CDR1 SGHNT and CDR2 YYREEE (reference sequence). Unmatched junction bases numbered 4, after V lost 3 bases and J lost 0 bases. The CDR3 runs 15 residues. The CDR3 loop reads CASSSTGDSTDTQYF. The CDR3 DNA is TGTGCCAGCAGCTCAACAGGGGATAGCACAGATACGCAGTATTTT.

The V and J genes are TRBV29-1 and TRBJ2-3, with TRBD2 matching over 9 bases. CDR1 is SQVTM, CDR2 ANQGSEA, per germline. V shed 1 base and J 2 bases; nucleotides not matched to a gene: 4. This CDR3 is built from 15 residues. The CDR3 spells CSVEAGLAYTDTQYF. The CDR3 region has the DNA TGCAGCGTTGAAGCCGGACTAGCGTACACAGATACGCAGTATTTT.

Points on this clone: Additional DNA sequences in this sample encode the identical CDR3. The gene calls are TRBV10-3 and TRBJ2-1; 8 bases map to TRBD2. Losses at the gene ends were 2 bases for V and 4 bases for J; bases not matched to a gene: 1. This CDR3 has 14 amino acids. Germline lookup yields CDR1 ENHRY and CDR2 SYGVKD. Written as DNA, the CDR3 is TGTGCCATCAGTGAGCGGGGGGGATACAATGAGCAGTTCTTC. Amino acids: CAISERGGYNEQFF.

The V and J genes are TRBV6-4 and TRBJ1-2; 7 positions agree with TRBD1. This CDR3 is 12 amino acids long. Trimming took 2 bases from V and 8 from J; bases not matched to a gene: 2. CDR1 MRHNA and CDR2 SNTAGT come from the germline V gene. The CDR3: CASSDRGRGYTF. The CDR3 coding sequence is TGTGCCAGCAGTGACAGGGGGCGAGGCTACACCTTC.

The rearrangement joins TRBV18 to TRBJ2-5; 12 bases are shared with TRBD1. V gave up 6 bases and J gave up 4 bases; unmatched junction bases: 12. There are 17 residues in the CDR3. The germline gives CDR1 KGHSH, CDR2 LQKENI. The CDR3 DNA reads as TGTGCCAGCTCCCCCCCCTTTGGGACAGGGGGCCTAGAGACCCAGTACTTC. Its protein is CASSPPFGTGGLETQYF.

The chain joins TRBV5-1 to TRBJ2-1; 10 bases align to TRBD2. CDR1 and CDR2 (germline): SGHRS, YFSETQ. Trimming cost V 0 bases and J 9 bases; bases outside gene matches: 3. The CDR3 consists of 14 residues. The CDR3 coding sequence is TGCGCCAGCAGCTTGGACCTAGCGGGGGTTGAGCAGTTCTTC. Protein: CASSLDLAGVEQFF.

The chain uses TRBV4-2 and TRBJ2-2, with 7 bases matching TRBD1. The CDR3 extends over 18 amino acids. Per germline, CDR1 LGHNA and CDR2 YNFKEQ. Trimming took 1 base from V and 4 from J; bases not matched to a gene: 12. CDR3 amino acids: CASSQVVRQGGRTGELFF. CDR3 nucleotide sequence: TGTGCCAGCAGCCAAGTTGTGAGACAGGGCGGTCGCACCGGGGAGCTGTTTTTT.

The V call is TRBV15, the J call TRBJ2-7; D possibly corresponds to TRBD1 (5 bases). CDR3 length equals 14 residues. CDR1 and CDR2 (germline): LNHNV, YYDKDF (reference sequence). With 2 bases removed from V and 2 bases from J, the gap between germline ends came to 10 bases. The CDR3 coding sequence is TGTGCCACCAGCAGACAGGGAAGGACCTACGAGCAGTACTTC. Translation gives CATSRQGRTYEQYF.

The chain uses TRBV6-6 and TRBJ1-2; TRBD1 might be the D (5 bases). Per the germline V gene, CDR1 is MNHNY and CDR2 is SVGAGI (reference sequence). This CDR3 is built from 14 residues. With 6 bases removed from V and 4 bases from J, the gap between germline ends came to 15 bases. Here the CDR3 reads CASRLQGIGYGYTF. CDR3 DNA: TGTGCCAGCAGGCTCCAGGGTATTGGCTATGGCTACACCTTC.

The gene calls are TRBV4-3 and TRBJ1-2; weak D call: TRBD1 (6 bases). The CDR3 totals 16 residues. CDR1 is LGHNA and CDR2 is YSLEER in the germline V gene. V was clipped by 3 bases and J by 7 bases, with 21 bases between them. Here the CDR3 reads CASSQAWGGNVCGYTF. The CDR3 region has the DNA TGCGCCAGCAGCCAGGCGTGGGGGGGCAATGTCTGTGGCTACACCTTC.

The V and J genes are TRBV9 and TRBJ1-3; TRBD1 matches 7 bases. Germline CDR1 and CDR2: SGDLS and YYNGEE. This CDR3 is 12 amino acids long. The J segment lost 3 bases and the V segment lost 6 bases, leaving 0 bases of the junction unmatched. The chain's CDR3 is CASNRGGNTIYF. The CDR3 DNA reads as TGTGCCAGCAACAGGGGTGGAAACACCATATATTTT.